The 5 T cell receptor beta chains given below trace back to one sample, sequenced in a study of T cells after yellow fever vaccination. A single record per CDR3 protein comes from TCRdb applying MiXCR to the 5' RACE reads. The data show around 70,000 distinct CDR3 sequences, approximately 6.5% seen once. Sequenced material: CD8+ T cells sorted from PBMCs, taken 4 to 6 days after the first yellow fever vaccination. The receptors were sampled from a man younger than 35 who received the YFV17D yellow fever vaccine.

The V and J genes are TRBV7-6 and TRBJ1-2; 9 nucleotides agree with TRBD1. This CDR3 region has 13 residues. The germline CDR1 and CDR2 sequences are SGHVS and FNYEAQ. The trim removed 5 bases at V and 8 bases at J, leaving 6 bases unmatched. In nucleotides, the CDR3 is TGTGCCAGCAGCGCAGGGACAGGGAGCGGCTACACCTTC. It specifies CASSAGTGSGYTF.

This clonotype showed up many times. The chain's CDR3 is CASSLNSGNTIYF. CDR3 bases: TGTGCCAGCAGCCTGAACTCTGGAAACACCATATATTTT. This chain links TRBV4-2 with TRBJ1-3; D remains ambiguous. Germline lookup yields CDR1 LGHNA and CDR2 YNFKEQ. V lost 4 bases and J lost 0, with 4 bases in between. The CDR3 sequence is 13 residues long.

This clonotype was found a few times. The chain is built from TRBV29-1 and TRBJ1-1; D may be TRBD1 (5 bases). Germline assignment: CDR1 SQVTM and CDR2 ANQGSEA. The CDR3 contains 14 residues. V gave up 6 bases and J gave up 6 bases, with 20 bases separating them. The CDR3 region is CSVGRGRNYPEAFF. Written as DNA, the CDR3 is TGCAGCGTGGGACGTGGGAGGAATTACCCTGAAGCTTTCTTT.

There are many counts of this clonotype. The V and J genes are TRBV15 and TRBJ1-4, with a weak D call TRBD1 (6 bases). Per the germline V gene, CDR1 is LNHNV and CDR2 is YYDKDF (reference sequence). The CDR3 has 15 residues. V shed 3 bases and J shed 8 bases, with 16 bases lying between them. The CDR3 nucleotides are TGTGCCACCAGCAGCCATGGGGGTACAGGGGAAAAACTGTTTTTT. It specifies CATSSHGGTGEKLFF.

This clonotype was recorded a few times. The chain recombines TRBV6-2 or TRBV6-3 with TRBJ2-1; 16 nucleotides align to TRBD2. Per the germline V gene, CDR1 is MNHEY and CDR2 is SVGEGT. J gave up 8 bases and V 2 bases, and 21 bases lay outside the gene matches. The CDR3 totals 22 residues. The CDR3 sequence: CASSYPTGPGLAGGSPKDEQFF. CDR3 bases: TGTGCCAGCAGTTACCCAACCGGCCCGGGACTAGCGGGGGGGAGCCCTAAGGATGAGCAGTTCTTC.